This TCR beta chain was retrieved from a study of OX40 agonist ivuxolimab in advanced cancers. Trimming shortened V by 5 bases and J by 8 bases, and 15 bases separated the two germline ends. This CDR3 is built from 14 residues. CDR1 is MNHEY, CDR2 SMNVEV, per germline (reference sequence). Profiling relied on immunoSEQ multiplex PCR, and the TCRdb table lists in-frame clones only, not all of them. The profile covers under 65,000 clones, with roughly 85% appearing a single time and roughly 22% taken by the ten largest. The input for sequencing was CD4+ or CD8+ T cells sorted from blood, taken in a trial of the OX40 agonist ivuxolimab. This clonotype was sampled from an adult with an advanced solid tumor such as melanoma, head and neck, liver or kidney cancer. The chain is built from TRBV27 and TRBJ1-4; D is undetermined. In DNA form, the CDR3 reads TGTGCCAGCAGTCCAGAGTGGGTCTCGGAAAAACTGTTTTTT. Translated, it gives CASSPEWVSEKLFF.